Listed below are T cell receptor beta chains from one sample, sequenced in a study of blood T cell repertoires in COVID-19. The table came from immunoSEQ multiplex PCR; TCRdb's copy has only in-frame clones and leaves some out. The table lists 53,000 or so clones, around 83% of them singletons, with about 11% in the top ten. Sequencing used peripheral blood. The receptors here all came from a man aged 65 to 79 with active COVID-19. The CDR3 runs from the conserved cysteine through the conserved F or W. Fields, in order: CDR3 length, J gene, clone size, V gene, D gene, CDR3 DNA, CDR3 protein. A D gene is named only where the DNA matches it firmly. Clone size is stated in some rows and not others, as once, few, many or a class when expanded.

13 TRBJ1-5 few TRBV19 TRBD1 TGTGCCACCGCGGACAGGGAGAATCAGCCCCAGCATTTT CATADRENQPQHF
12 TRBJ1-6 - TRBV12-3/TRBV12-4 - TGTGCCAGCAGTTCTGACTCCCTAGCCCTCCACTTT CASSSDSLALHF
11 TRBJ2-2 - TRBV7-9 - TGTGCCAGCAGTTATACCGGGGAGCTGTTTTTT CASSYTGELFF
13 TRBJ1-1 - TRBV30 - TGTGCCTGGAGGTACAGGGTTTATGATGAAGCTTTCTTT CAWRYRVYDEAFF
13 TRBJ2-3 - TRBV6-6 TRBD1 TGTGCCAGCAGTTCACAGGGGACAGATACGCAGTATTTT CASSSQGTDTQYF
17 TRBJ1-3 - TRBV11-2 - TGTGCCAGCAGCCCAGGGTTCGGCAGGTACTCTGGAAACACCATATATTTT CASSPGFGRYSGNTIYF
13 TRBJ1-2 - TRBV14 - TGTGCCAGCAGCCAAGACAGGGGTTATGGCTACACCTTC CASSQDRGYGYTF
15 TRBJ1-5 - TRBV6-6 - TGTGCCAGCAGCCGCAGGGGCGATGGCAATCAGCCCCAGCATTTT CASSRRGDGNQPQHF
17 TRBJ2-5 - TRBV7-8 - TGTGCCAGCAGCCCCCACGGGGTGGGGGCCCAAAGGGAGACCCAGTACTTC CASSPHGVGAQRETQYF
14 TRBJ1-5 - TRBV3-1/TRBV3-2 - TGTGCCAGCAGCCGTGGGAGAGGGTATCAGCCCCAGCATTTT CASSRGRGYQPQHF
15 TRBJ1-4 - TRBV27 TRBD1 TGTGCCAACCCCGGGACAGGGGGCTTGGGGGAAAAACTGTTTTTT CANPGTGGLGEKLFF
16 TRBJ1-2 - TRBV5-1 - TGCGCCAGCAGCTTGGAAATAGGGGCAATTGTGGATGGCTACACCTTC CASSLEIGAIVDGYTF
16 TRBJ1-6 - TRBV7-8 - TGTGCCAGCAGCAAAGGCCTCTTGCAGGGAAATTCACCCCTCCACTTT CASSKGLLQGNSPLHF
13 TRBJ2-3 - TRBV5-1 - TGCGCCAGCAGTACTAGACAAGCAGATACGCAGTATTTT CASSTRQADTQYF
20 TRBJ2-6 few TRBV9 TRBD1 TGTGCCAGCAGCGTAGCTCAGTTCGGGACAGGATCACCTGGGGCCAACGTCCTGACTTTC CASSVAQFGTGSPGANVLTF
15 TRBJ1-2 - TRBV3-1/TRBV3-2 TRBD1 TGTGCCAGCAGCCTTATACCGGGACAGGGGGTTGGCTACACCTTC CASSLIPGQGVGYTF
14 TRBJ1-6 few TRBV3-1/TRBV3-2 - TGTGCCAGCAGCCAAAGGGCCCGGGGGACACCCCTCCACTTT CASSQRARGTPLHF
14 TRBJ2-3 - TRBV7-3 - TGTGCCAGCAGGAAAAGAGGGAGTACAGATACGCAGTATTTT CASRKRGSTDTQYF
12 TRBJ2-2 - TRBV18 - TGTGCCAGCTCTCGCACAACCGGGGAGCTGTTTTTT CASSRTTGELFF
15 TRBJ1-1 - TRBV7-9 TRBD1 TGTGCCAGCAGCTTGATGGGACAGGTGAACACTGAAGCTTTCTTT CASSLMGQVNTEAFF
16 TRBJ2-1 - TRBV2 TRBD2 TGTGCCAGCAGTGAGGGGGGACTAGCGGACTACAATGAGCAGTTCTTC CASSEGGLADYNEQFF
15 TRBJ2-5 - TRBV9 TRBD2 TGTGCCAGCAGCGTTGGGCGGGGGGGCCAAGAGACCCAGTACTTC CASSVGRGGQETQYF
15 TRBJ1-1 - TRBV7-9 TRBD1 TGTGCCAGCAGCAAATCGACAGGGCTGAACACTGAAGCTTTCTTT CASSKSTGLNTEAFF
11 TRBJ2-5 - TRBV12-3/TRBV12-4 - TGTGCCAGCAGCCTTAAAGAGACCCAGTACTTC CASSLKETQYF
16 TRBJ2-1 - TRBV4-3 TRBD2 TGCGCCAGCAGCCGTATCGGACTAGCGGGGGGTGAGGAGCAGTTCTTC CASSRIGLAGGEEQFF
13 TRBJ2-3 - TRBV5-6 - TGTGCCAGCAGCTTGGCAGGGGCAGATACGCAGTATTTT CASSLAGADTQYF
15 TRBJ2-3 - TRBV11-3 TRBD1 TGTGCCAGCAAAACTGAGGGGGCGCGAACAGATACGCAGTATTTT CASKTEGARTDTQYF